This T cell receptor beta chain is drawn from a study of CD8+CD57+ T cells in acquired aplastic anemia. TCR beta VDJ combinations and CDR3 sequences were profiled from genomic DNA. TCRdb processed the reads anew with MiXCR; each CDR3 protein has one entry. The sample lists under 200,000 distinct CDR3 sequences, 48% seen once, with about 1.7% in the top ten. Whoever was chosen for sequencing had shown CD8+CD57+ cell expansion by flow cytometry. This clonotype was seen many times. This CDR3 is built from 14 residues. Trimming shortened V by 0 bases and J by 5 bases, and 9 bases separated the two germline ends. The germline V gene encodes CDR1 SGDLS and CDR2 YYNGEE.

This chain joins TRBV9 and TRBJ1-5, with no clear D. The source is a human donor with aplastic anemia. Sequenced material: sorted CD4+, CD8+, or CD8+CD57+ T cells (not recorded which) from PBMCs. In nucleotides, the CDR3 is TGTGCCAGCAGCGTAGGAGCAGACTATCAGCCCCAGCATTTT. Encoded protein: CASSVGADYQPQHF.